The T cell receptor beta chain described here comes from a study of OX40 agonist ivuxolimab in advanced cancers. For context, the study as a whole: Ivuxolimab, which targeted the costimulatory receptor OX40 (CD134), was an agonistic, fully human IgG2 monoclonal antibody. Partial responses occurred in three dose-escalation patients, of whom one had hepatocellular carcinoma and two had cutaneous melanoma. Patients were allowed to have had prior anti-PD-1, anti-PD-L1 or anti-CTLA-4 therapy, and approximately 41% of the dose-escalation patients had previously received checkpoint inhibitors. The paper covers the monotherapy dose-escalation part of the phase I ivuxolimab trial, which included N of about 50 patients. A male proportion of around 83% and a mean age of around 60 years, ranging from about 23 to 90, were recorded for the dose-escalation cohort. Intravenous ivuxolimab was administered to patients every 2 weeks at six dose levels: 0.01, 0.1, 0.3, 1.5, 3 and 10 mg/kg. Of the 50 to 55 dose-escalation patients, hepatocellular carcinoma was present in some 19, melanoma in roughly 15, renal cell carcinoma in 9 and head and neck cancer in 9. Peripheral TCRbeta sequencing was intended to test whether TCR sequence diversity was altered and clonal T-cell expansion was caused by ivuxolimab.

Genomic DNA was extracted from sorted cells for sequencing of the TCRbeta CDR3 region. TCRbeta CDR3 regions were sequenced using the immunoSEQ Assay. Not all clones reach the TCRdb copy of this immuneACCESS table, which keeps in-frame sequences only. Checked studies attribute under half of the gap to unresolved V genes and leave the rest unexplained. The sample table shows about 49,000 clones, and roughly 85% are seen once. The ten largest clones add up to over 6.5% of the sample. Concerning this clone: Its antigen is unknown. No quality values exist for individual bases; no much larger clone is one base distant.

Sequences SGHKS (CDR1) and YYEKEE (CDR2) are obtained from the germline V gene (reference sequence). Germline trimming amounts to 0 bases on V and 2 bases on J, with 2 as the count of junction bases outside the gene matches. Its CDR3 holds 15 amino acids, cysteine through phenylalanine. Just CDR3 DNA is preserved here, 45 bases in frame from base 1. Patients with autoimmune disease history or receiving systemic immunosuppression were excluded from the trial. In every dose cohort, peripheral blood was drawn for TCR sequencing at baseline, cycle 4 day 1, and cycle 7 day 1. Samples were obtained from an open-label, multicenter, first-in-human phase I dose-escalation trial of ivuxolimab. The trial enrolled adults with locally advanced or metastatic head and neck squamous cell, hepatocellular, melanoma or renal cell carcinoma. Before TCR sequencing, CD4+ and CD8+ T cells were separately sorted from peripheral blood.

What the study reported, not specific to this receptor: Low levels of normalized T-cell clonal expansion were also seen in some nonresponding patients. On average, CD8+ T cells showed more expanded clones than CD4+ T cells after ivuxolimab. In the 0.1-3.0 mg/kg groups, partial responders were among the patients with the lowest normalized peripheral clonal expansion, particularly in CD8+ T cells. At doses from 0.1 to 3.0 mg/kg, clonal expansion was seen in both CD4+ and CD8+ blood T cells between baseline and week 6. The antigen specificity of the clonally expanded peripheral T cells was not determined.

The receptor was isolated from an adult with an advanced solid tumor such as melanoma, head and neck, liver or kidney cancer. The sequence links TRBV5-5 to TRBJ2-5; 9 central bases correspond to TRBD2. Sequencing was performed on CD4+ or CD8+ T cells sorted from blood, taken in a trial of the OX40 agonist ivuxolimab. The sequenced DNA: TGTGCCAGCAGCTTGGTGCTAGCGGGACAAGAGACCCAGTACTTC. Its protein reads: CASSLVLAGQETQYF.